The present entry profiles one T cell receptor (beta chain) with its context. Its specificity is not known. This entry comes from a study of OX40 agonist ivuxolimab in advanced cancers. As for the study in general: An agonistic human IgG2 monoclonal antibody against OX40 (CD134) was given. Partial responses were recorded for three patients, including one with hepatocellular carcinoma and two with cutaneous melanoma. Recorded diagnoses for dose-escalation patients were hepatocellular carcinoma, melanoma, renal cell or head and neck cancer.

With 3 bases clipped from V and 3 bases from J, the junction kept 8 bases outside the gene matches. Germline-derived CDR1 and CDR2 are ENHRY and SYGVKD. The CDR3 is 15 amino acids. Study outcomes and limitations: Clonal expansion from baseline to week 6 occurred in both CD4+ and CD8+ T cells.

TCRdb's copy holds only in-frame clones and misses some; the assay was immunoSEQ multiplex PCR. The repertoire holds approximately 38,000 clones, with around 92% as singletons. The TCR sequence derives from an adult with an advanced solid tumor such as melanoma, head and neck, liver or kidney cancer. This chain uses TRBV10-3 with TRBJ2-7; 7 nucleotides line up with TRBD1. The material was CD4+ or CD8+ T cells sorted from blood, obtained in a trial of the OX40 agonist ivuxolimab. The CDR3 loop reads CAISDAGTVDYEQYF. In nucleotides, the CDR3 is TGTGCCATCAGTGATGCCGGGACAGTAGACTACGAGCAGTACTTC.